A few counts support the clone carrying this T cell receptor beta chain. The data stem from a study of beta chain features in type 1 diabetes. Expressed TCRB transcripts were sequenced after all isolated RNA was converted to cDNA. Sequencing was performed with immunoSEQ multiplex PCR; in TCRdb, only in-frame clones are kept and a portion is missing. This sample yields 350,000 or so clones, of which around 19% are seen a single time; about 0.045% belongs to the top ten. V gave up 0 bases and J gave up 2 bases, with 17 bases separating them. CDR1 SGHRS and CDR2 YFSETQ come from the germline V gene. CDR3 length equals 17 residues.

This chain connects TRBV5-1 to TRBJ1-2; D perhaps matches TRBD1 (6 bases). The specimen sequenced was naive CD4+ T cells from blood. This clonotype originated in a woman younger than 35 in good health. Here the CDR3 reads CASSLGQAPSMNYGYTF. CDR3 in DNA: TGCGCCAGCAGCTTGGGACAGGCCCCCTCAATGAACTATGGCTACACCTTC.